The sequence of this TCR beta chain was determined in a study of blood T cell repertoires in COVID-19. Study as a whole: The cDNA or gDNA used as material had been derived from T cells, B-cell-depleted T cells, or PBMCs.

In the study's own analysis: Reference gene primers were amplified, and this amplification served to estimate nucleated cell counts. Repertoires were generated with immunoSEQ multiplex PCR, while TCRdb's copy carries only in-frame clones and drops some. That table gives V, J and clone size, and the DNA gave D and trimming. The sample gives 250,000 to 350,000 clones, approximately 90% of which show up once; over 2% is in the top ten. V lost 7 bases and J 0 bases, leaving 16 bases between the germline ends. The CDR3 is made up of 17 amino acids. Germline assignment: CDR1 SNHLY and CDR2 FYNNEI. The J gene is TRBJ2-6, the V gene TRBV2; no firm D call. Material for sequencing was peripheral blood. The TCR sequence derives from a woman aged 50 to 60 who had recovered from COVID-19. The CDR3 region has the DNA TGTGCCAGCAAAGGAAGCAGAGGTAGCTCTGGGGCCAACGTCCTGACTTTC. Amino acids: CASKGSRGSSGANVLTF.